This is a list of T cell receptor beta chains from one sample in a study of blood T cell repertoires in COVID-19. Using immunoSEQ multiplex PCR, the repertoire was profiled, and TCRdb retains in-frame clones only, with some absent. The profile shows 45,000 to 70,000 clones, approximately 80% of them singletons. Source material: peripheral blood. The origin of the receptors is an elderly woman with acute or convalescent COVID-19. Both conserved end residues are part of each CDR3. The D gene is left open where the match is weak. Where a row states a size, it is once, few, many or the class of an expanded clone; other rows omit it.

few TRBJ2-3 - TRBV2 TGTGCCTCGGGGGGCGGGGAACGAAATACGCAGTATTTT CASGGGERNTQYF
- TRBJ1-5 TRBD1 TRBV4-2 TGTGCCAGCAGCCAAGATGGGACAGAGGGACAGCCCCAGCATTTT CASSQDGTEGQPQHF
- TRBJ1-2 - TRBV29-1 TGCAGCACGTCCGGGACAACTAACTATGGCTACACCTTC CSTSGTTNYGYTF
- TRBJ2-3 - TRBV6-5 TGTGCCAGCGGACTACAGAGAAGCAGGGATACGCAGTATTTT CASGLQRSRDTQYF
- TRBJ1-1 - TRBV7-6 TGTGCCAGCAGCCAAATCCACAGCCTACTGAACACTGAAGCTTTCTTT CASSQIHSLLNTEAFF
- TRBJ1-2 - TRBV5-1 TGCGCCAGCAGCGCCCAGGACAATACCTATGGCTACACCTTC CASSAQDNTYGYTF
- TRBJ1-1 - TRBV14 TGTGCCAGCAGCCCACTGCGGACAGCTAAGAACACTGAAGCTTTCTTT CASSPLRTAKNTEAFF
- TRBJ1-2 TRBD1 TRBV6-5 TGTGCCAGCAGAAAACAGGGGGCGTACGGCTACACCTTC CASRKQGAYGYTF
- TRBJ1-1 TRBD1 TRBV18 TGTGCCAGCTCACCCACTGCCCCGGGACAGGGGCTCACTGAAGCTTTCTTT CASSPTAPGQGLTEAFF
- TRBJ2-2 TRBD2 TRBV5-4 TGTGCCAGCAGCAGTAGCGGGGGCTACACCGGGGAGCTGTTTTTT CASSSSGGYTGELFF